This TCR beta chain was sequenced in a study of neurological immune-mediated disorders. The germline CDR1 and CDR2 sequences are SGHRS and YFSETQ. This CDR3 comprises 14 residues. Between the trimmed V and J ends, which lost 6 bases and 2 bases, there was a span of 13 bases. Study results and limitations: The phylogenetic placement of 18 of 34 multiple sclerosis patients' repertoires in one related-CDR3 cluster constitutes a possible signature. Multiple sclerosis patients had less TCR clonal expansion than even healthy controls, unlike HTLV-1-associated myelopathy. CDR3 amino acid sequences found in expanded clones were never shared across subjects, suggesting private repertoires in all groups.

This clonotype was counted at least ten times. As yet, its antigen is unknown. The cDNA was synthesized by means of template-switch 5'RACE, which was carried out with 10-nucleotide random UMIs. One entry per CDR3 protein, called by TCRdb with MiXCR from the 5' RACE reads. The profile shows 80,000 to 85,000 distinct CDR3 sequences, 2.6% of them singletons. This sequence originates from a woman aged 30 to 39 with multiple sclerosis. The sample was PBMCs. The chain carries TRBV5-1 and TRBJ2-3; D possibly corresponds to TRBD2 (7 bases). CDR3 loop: CASNLAGATDTQYF. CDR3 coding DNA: TGCGCCAGCAATCTGGCGGGGGCCACAGATACGCAGTATTTT.